These 6 T cell receptor beta chains were sequenced from one sample in a study of beta chain features in type 1 diabetes. The study reverse transcribed the entire isolated RNA, so it sequenced expressed TCRB transcripts. Libraries were prepared by immunoSEQ multiplex PCR; TCRdb keeps only in-frame clonotypes and omits some of them. The sample gives some 270,000 clones, around 14% of which show up once; around 0.026% is in the top ten. Source material: naive CD4+ T cells from blood. Every receptor here comes from a woman between 40 and 50 years old in good health.

The rearrangement uses TRBV18 and TRBJ2-4, with D possibly being TRBD2 (5 bases). This CDR3 contains 15 residues. The V end lost 6 bases, the J end lost 12 bases, and 24 bases lay between the germline ends. From germline, CDR1 is KGHSH and CDR2 LQKENI. DNA of the CDR3: TGTGCCAGCTCCCAATTCGCGAGAGGGTCGGCGGATCAGTACTTC. It encodes CASSQFARGSADQYF.

V and J are TRBV7-2 and TRBJ1-6; possible D gene TRBD1, 6 bases. The CDR3 has 15 residues. Germline CDR1 is SGHTA and CDR2 is FQGNSA. Trimming took 5 bases from V and 5 from J, leaving 13 bases between them. CDR3 in DNA: TGTGCCAGCAGCCCCAGACAGGCTCATAATTCACCCCTCCACTTT. Amino acid sequence: CASSPRQAHNSPLHF.

This CDR3 reads CASSSTRGAGSYEQYF. In nucleotides, the CDR3 is TGCGCCAGCAGCTCCACGCGGGGGGCGGGCTCCTACGAGCAGTACTTC. The rearrangement uses TRBV5-1 and TRBJ2-7; 8 bases line up with TRBD2. Germline assignment: CDR1 SGHRS and CDR2 YFSETQ. The length of the CDR3 is 16 residues. Losses at the gene ends were 3 bases for V and 0 bases for J; bases not matched to a gene: 8.

CDR3 bases: TGTGCCAGCTCACCAGAGGGCTCCTACGAGCAGTACTTC. It is translated as CASSPEGSYEQYF. The chain joins TRBV18 to TRBJ2-7; TRBD2 is a possible D gene (5 bases). This CDR3 comprises 13 residues. Per germline, CDR1 KGHSH and CDR2 LQKENI. The V end lost 2 bases, the J end lost 0 bases, and 5 bases lay between the germline ends.

This rearrangement joins TRBV4-3 to TRBJ2-5, with TRBD2 identical over 13 bases. The junction had 13 bases not matched to a gene; V was cut back by 3 bases and J by 3 bases. Germline-derived CDR1 and CDR2 are LGHNA and YSLEER. This CDR3 has 19 residues. In nucleotides, the CDR3 is TGCGCCAGCAGCCAGTCCAGAGGGACTAGCGGGGCTGACGAAGAGACCCAGTACTTC. Translating it yields CASSQSRGTSGADEETQYF.

The chain links TRBV19 to TRBJ1-5, with TRBD1 matching over 7 bases. V lost 4 bases, J lost 3 bases, and 3 bases stayed unmatched. CDR3 length: 14 amino acids. Germline V gives CDR1 LNHDA, CDR2 SQIVND (reference sequence). The CDR3: CASSTTGTNQPQHF. CDR3 DNA: TGTGCCAGTAGTACGACAGGGACCAATCAGCCCCAGCATTTT.